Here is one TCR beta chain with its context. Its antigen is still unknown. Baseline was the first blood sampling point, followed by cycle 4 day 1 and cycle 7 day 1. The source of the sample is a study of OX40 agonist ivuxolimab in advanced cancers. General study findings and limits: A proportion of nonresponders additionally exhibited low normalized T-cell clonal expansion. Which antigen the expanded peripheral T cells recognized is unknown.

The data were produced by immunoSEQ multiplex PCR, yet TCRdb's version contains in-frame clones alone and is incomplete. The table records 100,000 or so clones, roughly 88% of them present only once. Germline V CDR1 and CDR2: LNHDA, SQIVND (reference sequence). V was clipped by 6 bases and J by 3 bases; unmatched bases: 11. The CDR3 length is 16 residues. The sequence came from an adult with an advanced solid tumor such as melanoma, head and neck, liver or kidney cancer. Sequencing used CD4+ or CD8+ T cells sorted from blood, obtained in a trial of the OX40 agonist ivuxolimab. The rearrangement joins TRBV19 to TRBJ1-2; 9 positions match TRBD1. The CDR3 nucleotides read TGTGCCAGTAGCTTCGGGACAGGGCCGGGGTACTATGGCTACACCTTC. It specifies CASSFGTGPGYYGYTF.